A selection of T cell receptor beta chains follows, all from one sample in a study of T cell responses to AZD1222 COVID-19 vaccine. Data came from immunoSEQ multiplex PCR; TCRdb stores just in-frame clones and leaves some out. The sample comprises fewer than 150,000 clones, over 90% of which are singletons, and about 0.91% rests with the top ten. This sample comprised peripheral blood, obtained on day 0 of AZD1222 vaccination. These receptors were obtained from an adult in good health. Both conserved end residues are part of each CDR3. Fields, in order: J gene, V gene, clone size, D gene, CDR3 protein, CDR3 DNA. The D gene is left open where the match is weak. Some rows mark clone size as missing; the rest say once, few, many or name a class of expanded clone.

TRBJ2-1 | TRBV18 | - | TRBD1 | CASSPSQDRALNEQFF | TGTGCCAGCTCACCATCCCAGGACAGGGCCCTCAATGAGCAGTTCTTC
TRBJ2-6 | TRBV14 | - | TRBD2 | CASSQGEGISGANVLTF | TGTGCCAGCAGCCAGGGGGAGGGGATCTCTGGGGCCAACGTCCTGACTTTC
TRBJ2-6 | TRBV2 | - | - | CASSEGRVRANVLTF | TGTGCCAGCAGTGAGGGCCGGGTAAGGGCCAACGTCCTGACTTTC
TRBJ1-2 | TRBV19 | - | TRBD1 | CASTSTGHGYTF | TGTGCCAGTACCTCGACAGGGCATGGCTACACCTTC
TRBJ1-6 | TRBV21-1 | - | - | CASIYRQGTLYNSPLHF | TGTGCCAGTATCTATAGACAGGGTACCTTATATAATTCACCCCTCCACTTT
TRBJ2-7 | TRBV19 | - | - | CASSDSTPYEQYF | TGTGCCAGTAGTGACTCAACACCCTACGAGCAGTACTTC
TRBJ2-2 | TRBV9 | - | - | CASSVGSLNTGELFF | TGTGCCAGCAGCGTCGGTAGCCTGAACACCGGGGAGCTGTTTTTT
TRBJ1-2 | TRBV12-5 | - | - | CASGLVGGLDYGYTF | TGTGCTAGTGGTTTGGTGGGGGGGCTCGACTATGGCTACACCTTC
TRBJ2-2 | TRBV6-6 | - | - | CASSYDEAWGTGELFF | TGTGCCAGCAGTTACGATGAGGCATGGGGCACCGGGGAGCTGTTTTTT
TRBJ1-4 | TRBV19 | - | - | CASSKDRVNEKLFF | TGTGCCAGTAGTAAGGACAGAGTCAATGAAAAACTGTTTTTT
TRBJ2-3 | TRBV3-1/TRBV3-2 | - | - | CASSQWNGGQSTDTQYF | TGTGCCAGCAGCCAATGGAACGGGGGACAGAGCACAGATACGCAGTATTTT
TRBJ2-5 | TRBV20-1 | - | - | CSASVFGGYTQETQYF | TGCAGTGCTAGTGTTTTTGGGGGTTACACCCAAGAGACCCAGTACTTC
TRBJ1-5 | TRBV18 | - | TRBD1 | CASSPTGGTDQPQHF | TGTGCCAGCTCACCGACAGGGGGCACGGATCAGCCCCAGCATTTT
TRBJ1-5 | TRBV27 | - | - | CASTQTGNQAWSNQPQHF | TGTGCCAGCACCCAAACAGGGAACCAGGCTTGGAGCAATCAGCCCCAGCATTTT
TRBJ1-5 | TRBV30 | - | - | CAWNGGFNQPQHF | TGTGCCTGGAATGGGGGGTTTAATCAGCCCCAGCATTTT
TRBJ1-2 | TRBV5-1 | - | TRBD1 | CASSGAETGAWGYTF | TGCGCCAGCAGCGGCGCCGAGACAGGGGCGTGGGGCTACACCTTC
TRBJ2-3 | TRBV15 | few | - | CATSRDGGAGTDTQYF | TGTGCCACCAGCAGAGATGGGGGGGCCGGCACAGATACGCAGTATTTT
TRBJ1-6 | TRBV6-1 | - | - | CASSERAVRNSPLHF | TGTGCCAGCAGTGAACGGGCAGTGCGTAATTCACCCCTCCACTTT
TRBJ1-3 | TRBV9 | - | - | CASSVDVHSGNTIYF | TGTGCCAGCAGCGTCGACGTCCACTCTGGAAACACCATATATTTT
TRBJ1-4 | TRBV10-3 | - | - | CAISGKGPDGKLFF | TGTGCCATCAGTGGAAAAGGGCCGGATGGAAAACTGTTTTTT
TRBJ2-1 | TRBV5-4 | - | - | CASSAGLVDNNEQFF | TGTGCCAGCAGTGCAGGGTTAGTAGACAACAATGAGCAGTTCTTC
TRBJ1-2 | TRBV7-3 | - | - | CTSSLLGTDYGYTF | TGTACCAGCAGCTTATTAGGGACGGACTATGGCTACACCTTC
TRBJ2-1 | TRBV11-2 | few | - | CASRLANNEQFF | TGTGCCAGTCGGCTAGCGAACAATGAGCAGTTCTTC
TRBJ1-5 | TRBV10-3 | once | - | CAISGAASGQPQHF | TGTGCCATCAGTGGGGCAGCCTCTGGGCAGCCCCAGCATTTT
TRBJ2-7 | TRBV11-2 | - | - | CASSLSDPAYEQYF | TGTGCCAGCAGCTTAAGTGACCCGGCCTACGAGCAGTACTTC
TRBJ1-6 | TRBV13 | - | - | CASKKGGDSPLHF | TGTGCCAGCAAGAAAGGGGGGGATTCACCCCTCCACTTT
TRBJ2-1 | TRBV4-2 | few | TRBD2 | CASSQVVGLAGFEQFF | TGTGCCAGCAGCCAAGTAGTTGGACTAGCGGGTTTTGAGCAGTTCTTC
TRBJ1-2 | TRBV7-8 | - | TRBD1 | CASSLATGGGYTF | TGTGCCAGCAGCTTAGCGACAGGGGGAGGCTACACCTTC
TRBJ1-6 | TRBV27 | - | TRBD1 | CASSVRHGQGYNSPLHF | TGTGCCAGCAGTGTGAGACACGGACAGGGCTATAATTCACCCCTCCACTTT
TRBJ2-3 | TRBV7-9 | - | - | CASSLAGLSTDTQYF | TGTGCCAGCAGCTTAGCGGGACTGAGCACAGATACGCAGTATTTT
TRBJ2-3 | TRBV2 | - | - | CASSEQGDTQYF | TGTGCCAGCAGCGAACAGGGAGATACGCAGTATTTT
TRBJ1-5 | TRBV19 | - | - | CASSIPISLNQPQHF | TGTGCCAGTAGTATTCCCATATCTCTGAATCAGCCCCAGCATTTT
TRBJ1-2 | TRBV29-1 | - | TRBD1 | CSVERGLGYGYTF | TGCAGCGTTGAAAGGGGGCTGGGCTATGGCTACACCTTC
TRBJ1-5 | TRBV11-2 | - | TRBD1 | CASSLRQGGNQPQHF | TGTGCCAGCAGCTTACGACAGGGGGGCAATCAGCCCCAGCATTTT
TRBJ2-3 | TRBV6-5 | - | - | CASSPGGPPADTQYF | TGTGCCAGCAGTCCCGGGGGGCCTCCGGCAGATACGCAGTATTTT
TRBJ1-3 | TRBV6-6 | - | TRBD1 | CASSPGTGLTPGNTIYF | TGTGCCAGCAGTCCCGGGACAGGGTTAACCCCTGGAAACACCATATATTTT
TRBJ2-2 | TRBV2 | - | TRBD1 | CASSVRTGTGELFF | TGTGCCAGCAGTGTGCGGACAGGGACCGGGGAGCTGTTTTTT
TRBJ2-1 | TRBV6-6 | - | TRBD2 | CASSVTSGGYDEQFF | TGTGCCAGCAGTGTGACTAGCGGGGGATACGATGAGCAGTTCTTC
TRBJ2-7 | TRBV7-9 | - | - | CASSSDGYEQYF | TGTGCCAGCAGCTCGGACGGCTACGAGCAGTACTTC
TRBJ1-1 | TRBV7-9 | once | - | CASSALGTEAFF | TGTGCCAGCAGCGCCCTGGGGACTGAAGCTTTCTTT
TRBJ1-5 | TRBV6-5 | - | - | CASSPLGFYQPQHF | TGTGCCAGCAGCCCACTGGGGTTTTATCAGCCCCAGCATTTT
TRBJ2-2 | TRBV7-9 | - | - | CASSWDLRTGELFF | TGTGCCAGCAGCTGGGACTTGCGTACCGGGGAGCTGTTTTTT